The 7 T cell receptor beta chains reported below all come from one sample, sequenced in a study of blood T cell repertoires in COVID-19. Sequencing was performed with immunoSEQ multiplex PCR; in TCRdb, only in-frame clones are kept and a portion is missing. The table has around 140,000 clones, 88% seen once. The sequencing sample was made of peripheral blood. These TCRs come from a man aged 65 to 85 with acute or convalescent COVID-19.

The chain has TRBV6-5 and TRBJ1-1; D is uncertain. The CDR3 covers 14 residues. Trimming stripped 2 bases from V and 3 bases from J, with 10 bases between. Per germline, CDR1 MNHEY and CDR2 SVGAGI. CDR3 sequence: CASSYAGVDTEAFF. For the CDR3, the DNA is TGTGCCAGCAGTTACGCCGGAGTGGACACTGAAGCTTTCTTT.

V gene TRBV5-1 combines with J gene TRBJ1-2; 9 nucleotides agree with TRBD1. Germline values: CDR1 SGHRS, CDR2 YFSETQ. The V segment lost 3 bases and the J segment 5 bases; nucleotides outside the gene matches: 8. The CDR3 runs to 15 residues. The CDR3 bases are TGCGCCAGCAGCTCCCTCATGACAGGGGGATATGGCTACACCTTC. Translated: CASSSLMTGGYGYTF.

The genes are TRBV7-8 and TRBJ1-2; D unresolved. The CDR3 is 14 residues long. In germline, CDR1 is SGHVS, CDR2 FQNEAQ. Deletions cut 5 bases from V and 4 bases from J, with 14 bases between. CDR3 protein: CASSTRSQRYGYTF. The CDR3 bases are TGTGCCAGCAGCACGAGATCCCAACGCTATGGCTACACCTTC.

The chain has TRBV7-3 and TRBJ2-3; a weak D match, TRBD2 (5 bases). V was pared by 3 bases and J by 0 bases, with 10 bases between. Germline-derived CDR1 and CDR2 are SGHTA and FQGTGA. The CDR3 spans 15 residues. This CDR3 reads CASSFLRTSTDTQYF. CDR3 sequence (DNA): TGTGCCAGCAGCTTCTTACGGACTAGCACAGATACGCAGTATTTT.

V usage is TRBV15 and J usage is TRBJ1-2; D perhaps matches TRBD1 (5 bases). Germline-derived CDR1 and CDR2 are LNHNV and YYDKDF (reference sequence). Trimming stripped 1 base from V and 4 bases from J, with 10 bases between. The CDR3 runs to 14 residues. CDR3 DNA: TGTGCCACCAGCAGAGCCTCGGACATCTATGGCTACACCTTC. This codes for CATSRASDIYGYTF.

The rearrangement links TRBV9 to TRBJ2-5; tentative D call: TRBD2 (6 bases). The germline V and J ends were trimmed by 2 bases and 5 bases, with 13 bases remaining between them. This CDR3 region has 14 residues. Germline assignment: CDR1 SGDLS and CDR2 YYNGEE. CDR3 sequence (DNA): TGTGCCAGCAGCGTTACTAGCTCCCTGGAGACCCAGTACTTC. Translation gives CASSVTSSLETQYF.

V is TRBV13 and J is TRBJ1-2; the match to TRBD1 covers 7 bases. CDR1 is PRHDT, CDR2 FYEKMQ, per germline (reference sequence). The CDR3 covers 19 residues. V lost 5 bases and J lost 6; bases outside the gene matches: 24. The CDR3 DNA reads as TGTGCCAGCAGCGTTAAGAAAAAATCCTTTAGACAGGGCAACGATGGCTACACCTTC. It encodes CASSVKKKSFRQGNDGYTF.